Each of the 19 T cell receptor beta chains below was sequenced from the same sample in a study of type 1 regulatory T cells. No antigen is known for these receptors. A single record per CDR3 protein comes from TCRdb applying MiXCR to the reads. This sample has some 21,000 distinct CDR3 sequences, with less than 50% found just once. Sequencing used cultured T cells, either the whole culture or a sorted T cell fraction (not recorded which). All receptors come from a human donor in good health.

The chain carries TRBV4-3 and TRBJ2-7; TRBD2 might be the D (5 bases). CDR1 is LGHNA, CDR2 YSLEER, per germline. CDR3 length equals 13 residues. Trimming shortened V by 0 bases and J by 4 bases, and 7 bases separated the two germline ends. CDR3 nucleotides: TGCGCCAGCAGCCAAGAACGAGGGTACGAGCAGTACTTC. Translation gives CASSQERGYEQYF.

The J gene is TRBJ1-6, the V gene TRBV19; D gene uncertain. The CDR3 extends over 15 amino acids. Trimming stripped 5 bases from V and 0 bases from J, with 8 bases between. Germline values: CDR1 LNHDA, CDR2 SQIVND (reference sequence). The CDR3: CASSPTGSYNSPLHF. The CDR3, as DNA: TGTGCCAGTAGTCCCACTGGCTCCTATAATTCACCCCTCCACTTT.

This clonotype was observed a single time. The chain is built from TRBV12-5 and TRBJ2-1, with 8 bases matching TRBD2. The CDR3 consists of 14 residues. Germline lookup yields CDR1 LGHNT and CDR2 FRNRAP. Trimming took 5 bases from V and 8 from J; bases not matched to a gene: 8. CDR3 residues: CASGGDGGAYEQFF. DNA for the CDR3: TGTGCTAGTGGTGGGGACGGGGGGGCCTATGAGCAGTTCTTC.

This clonotype is classed as medium-sized. The chain uses TRBV12-3 or TRBV12-4 and TRBJ1-6; tentatively, D is TRBD1 (5 bases). V shed 7 bases and J shed 8 bases, with 15 bases lying between them. The CDR3 has 14 residues. CDR3 nucleotides: TGTGCCAGCAATTTTACAGGTTTTCATTCACCCCTCCACTTT. Its translation: CASNFTGFHSPLHF.

This clonotype was counted at least ten times. The chain links TRBV10-3 to TRBJ1-3; no definite D call. Germline V gives CDR1 ENHRY, CDR2 SYGVKD. V was shortened by 10 bases and J by 0 bases, with 16 bases between the two germline ends. The CDR3 length is 15 residues. CDR3 sequence reads: CATRFLGLSGNTIYF. The CDR3 coding sequence is TGTGCCACCAGGTTTCTCGGGCTCTCTGGAAACACCATATATTTT.

The rearrangement joins TRBV5-1 to TRBJ2-5; TRBD2 might be the D (6 bases). Germline lookup yields CDR1 SGHRS and CDR2 YFSETQ. The V end lost 4 bases, the J end lost 5 bases, and 15 bases lay between the germline ends. The CDR3 has 14 amino acids. The chain's CDR3 is CASSLGTRRETQYF. For the CDR3, the DNA is TGCGCCAGCAGCCTGGGGACTCGAAGGGAGACCCAGTACTTC.

About this clonotype: A much larger clone differs by one base, so this may be a read error. This sequence joins TRBV2 and TRBJ2-7; TRBD1 aligns across 10 bases. CDR1 SNHLY and CDR2 FYNNEI come from the germline V gene. The CDR3 has 13 residues. CDR3 region: CASSGQGFYEQCF. Written as DNA, the CDR3 is TGTGCCAGCTCGGGACAGGGGTTCTACGAGCAGTGCTTC.

This clonotype has just a few counts. The chain employs TRBV7-2 and TRBJ2-7; D might be TRBD1 (6 bases). The V gene lost 1 base and the J gene lost 2 bases, with 12 bases spanning the gap. CDR1 is SGHTA, CDR2 FQGNSA, per germline. The CDR3 runs to 15 residues. CDR3: CASSLEGTNPYEQYF. The CDR3 region has the DNA TGTGCCAGCAGCTTAGAAGGGACAAATCCCTACGAGCAGTACTTC.

The chain is built from TRBV5-1 and TRBJ1-2, with D hard to call. The germline V gene has CDR1 SGHRS and CDR2 YFSETQ. There are 13 residues in the CDR3. V lost 0 bases, J lost 0 bases, and 3 bases lay in between. The CDR3: CASSLATNYGYTF. DNA for the CDR3: TGCGCCAGCAGCTTGGCCACTAACTATGGCTACACCTTC.

The chain carries TRBV20-1 and TRBJ2-7, with 11 bases that match TRBD2. Germline CDR1 DFQATT, CDR2 SNEGSKA (reference sequence). The CDR3 runs 15 residues. Trimming removed 2 bases from V and 4 bases from J; junction bases left unmatched: 7. This CDR3 reads CSARRLAGLRYEQYF. The CDR3 DNA is TGCAGTGCTAGACGACTAGCGGGGCTTAGATACGAGCAGTACTTC.

This chain uses TRBV5-4 with TRBJ1-1; D gene unclear. The CDR3 covers 14 residues. In germline, CDR1 is SGHNT, CDR2 YYREEE (reference sequence). Trimming left V 4 bases short and J 1 base short, with 11 bases between. CDR3 DNA: TGTGCCAGCAGCATAGACCCGGGGAACACTGAAGCTTTCTTT. This sequence encodes CASSIDPGNTEAFF.

This clonotype has just a few counts. The chain links TRBV12-3 or TRBV12-4 to TRBJ1-3, with D possibly being TRBD1 (6 bases). V shed 8 bases and J shed 0 bases, with 11 bases lying between them. There are 14 residues in the CDR3. CDR3 amino acids: CASRDRSSGNTIYF. The CDR3, as DNA: TGTGCCAGCCGCGACAGGAGCTCTGGAAACACCATATATTTT.

This rearrangement joins TRBV12-3 or TRBV12-4 to TRBJ1-2; 7 positions agree with TRBD1. The CDR3 has 15 amino acids. Germline trimming cut 5 bases from V and 4 bases from J; bases unmatched to any gene: 10. DNA of the CDR3: TGTGCCAGCAGTCCTCGCCGACGGACAGGCTATGGCTACACCTTC. It is translated as CASSPRRRTGYGYTF.

This clonotype was observed a single time. A much larger clone is a single base away; this may be a read error. The chain links TRBV30 to TRBJ2-5; 14 positions match TRBD2. This CDR3 contains 16 residues. CDR1 and CDR2 (germline): GTSNPN, SVGIG (reference sequence). Written as DNA, the CDR3 is TGTGCCTGGAGTGCCGGGACTAGCGGGGGCCAAGGGACCCAGTACTTC. Translating gives CAWSAGTSGGQGTQYF.

In its sample, this clonotype was seen a few times. The chain's CDR3 is CASSLLGSRNEKLFF. The CDR3 coding sequence is TGTGCCAGCAGCTTATTAGGCAGCCGTAATGAAAAACTGTTTTTT. The J gene is TRBJ1-4, the V gene TRBV7-2; D remains ambiguous. Trimming took 2 bases from V and 4 from J, leaving 11 bases between them. Looked up from germline, CDR1 is SGHTA and CDR2 is FQGNSA. This CDR3 is built from 15 residues.

V gene TRBV19 combines with J gene TRBJ2-1, with a tentative D call TRBD1 (6 bases). Germline values: CDR1 LNHDA, CDR2 SQIVND (reference sequence). The V end was cut by 6 bases, the J end by 0 bases, with 12 bases between. The CDR3 contains 15 residues. In nucleotides, the CDR3 is TGTGCCAGTAGGTTTGGACAGAGCTCCTACAATGAGCAGTTCTTC. It yields the protein CASRFGQSSYNEQFF.

This clonotype was seen a handful of times. The chain uses TRBV4-1 and TRBJ2-5; TRBD1 is a possible D gene (6 bases). Trimming pared 4 bases from V and 1 base from J, leaving 13 bases between. The germline CDR1 and CDR2 sequences are MGHRA and YSYEKL. CDR3 length: 15 amino acids. This chain's CDR3 is CASSPQGSAQETQYF. DNA for the CDR3: TGCGCCAGCAGCCCGCAGGGGTCGGCCCAAGAGACCCAGTACTTC.

This clonotype was observed once. The gene calls are TRBV25-1 and TRBJ1-2, with a possible D match to TRBD1 (6 bases). Germline assignment: CDR1 MGHDK and CDR2 SYGVNS. Trimming removed 4 bases at V and 7 bases at J, with 19 bases between. The CDR3 is made up of 15 amino acids. DNA for the CDR3: TGTGCCAGCAGTGGAAACAGGGAACTAACCGGTGGCTACACCTTC. Protein: CASSGNRELTGGYTF.

By share, this clonotype ranks as medium-sized. This rearrangement joins TRBV11-2 to TRBJ2-5, with 9 positions matching TRBD2. The length of the CDR3 is 16 residues. Germline values: CDR1 SGHAT, CDR2 FQNNGV. Trimming at V came to 5 bases and at J to 4 bases, leaving 11 bases not matched to a gene. The CDR3 reads CASSLAGGLVAETQYF. The CDR3 DNA is TGTGCCAGCAGCCTTGCGGGGGGGCTCGTTGCAGAGACCCAGTACTTC.